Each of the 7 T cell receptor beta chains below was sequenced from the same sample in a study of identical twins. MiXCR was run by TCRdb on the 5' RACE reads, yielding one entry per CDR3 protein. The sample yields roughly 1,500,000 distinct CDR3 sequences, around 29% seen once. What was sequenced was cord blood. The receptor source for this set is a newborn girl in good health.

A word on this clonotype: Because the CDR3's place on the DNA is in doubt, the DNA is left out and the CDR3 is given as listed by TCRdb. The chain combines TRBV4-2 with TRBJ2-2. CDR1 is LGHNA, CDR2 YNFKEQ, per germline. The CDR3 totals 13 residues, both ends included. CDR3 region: CASSQDLSWELFF.

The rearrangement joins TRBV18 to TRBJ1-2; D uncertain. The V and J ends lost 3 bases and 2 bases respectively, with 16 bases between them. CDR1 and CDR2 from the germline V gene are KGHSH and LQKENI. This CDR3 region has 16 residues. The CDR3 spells CASSPQLTAGNYGYTF. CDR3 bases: TGTGCCAGCTCACCCCAACTCACAGCGGGCAACTATGGCTACACCTTC.

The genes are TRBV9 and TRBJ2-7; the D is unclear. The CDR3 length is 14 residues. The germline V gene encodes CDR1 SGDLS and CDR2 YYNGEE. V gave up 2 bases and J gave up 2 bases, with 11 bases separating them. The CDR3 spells CASSVGDRPYEQYF. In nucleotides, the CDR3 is TGTGCCAGCAGCGTTGGGGATAGGCCCTACGAGCAGTACTTC. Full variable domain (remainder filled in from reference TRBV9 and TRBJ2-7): DSGVTQTPKHLITATGQRVTLRCSPRSGDLSVYWYQQSLDQGLQFLIQYYNGEERAKGNILERFSAQQFPDLHSELNLSSLELGDSALYFCASSVGDRPYEQYFGPGTRLTVT.

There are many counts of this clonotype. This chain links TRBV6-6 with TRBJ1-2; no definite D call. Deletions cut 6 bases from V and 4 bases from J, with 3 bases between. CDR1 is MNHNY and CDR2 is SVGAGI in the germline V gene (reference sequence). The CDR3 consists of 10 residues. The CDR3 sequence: CASRLYGYTF. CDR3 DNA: TGTGCCAGCAGACTCTATGGCTACACCTTC.

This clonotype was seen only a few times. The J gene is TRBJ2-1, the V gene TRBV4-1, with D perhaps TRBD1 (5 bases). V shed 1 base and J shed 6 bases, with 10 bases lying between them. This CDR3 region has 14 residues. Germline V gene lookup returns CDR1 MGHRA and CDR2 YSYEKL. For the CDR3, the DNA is TGCGCCAGCAGCCAAGCCCGACAGTTCAATGAGCAGTTCTTC. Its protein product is CASSQARQFNEQFF.

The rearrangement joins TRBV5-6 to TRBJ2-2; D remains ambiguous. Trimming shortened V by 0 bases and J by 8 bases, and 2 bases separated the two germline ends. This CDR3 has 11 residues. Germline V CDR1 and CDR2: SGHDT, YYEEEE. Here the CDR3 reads CASSLEGELFF. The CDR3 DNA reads TGTGCCAGCAGCTTGGAGGGGGAGCTGTTTTTT.

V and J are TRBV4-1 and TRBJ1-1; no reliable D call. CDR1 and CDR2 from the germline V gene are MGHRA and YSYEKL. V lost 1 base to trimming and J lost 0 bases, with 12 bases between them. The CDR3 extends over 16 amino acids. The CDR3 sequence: CASSQVWADLNTEAFF. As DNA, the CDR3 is TGCGCCAGCAGCCAAGTGTGGGCCGATCTGAACACTGAAGCTTTCTTT.